This T cell receptor beta chain was observed in a study of radiotherapy plus CTLA-4 blockade in lung cancer. With ipilimumab providing CTLA-4 blockade, focal radiation was administered to patients who had chemo-refractory metastatic non-small-cell lung cancer. Sequencing was performed with immunoSEQ multiplex PCR; in TCRdb, only in-frame clones are kept and a portion is missing. The repertoire holds 85,000 to 90,000 clones, with more than 75% as singletons. Trimming left V 5 bases short and J 9 bases short, with 14 bases between. Germline V gene data show CDR1 as GTSNPN and CDR2 as SVGIG (reference sequence). This CDR3 is built from 12 residues.

This TCR was sampled from a human donor with non-small cell lung cancer that progressed on radiotherapy plus ipilimumab. The V gene is TRBV30, the J gene TRBJ1-5, with D possibly being TRBD1 (5 bases). This sample comprised peripheral blood, obtained from a patient treated with radiotherapy plus ipilimumab. CDR3 region: CAWSRGLGPQHF. CDR3 DNA sequence: TGTGCCTGGTCGCGGGGGTTGGGGCCCCAGCATTTT.